The sequence of this TCR beta chain was determined in a study of regulatory T cells in long-lasting Graves disease. The V segment lost 4 bases and the J segment 1 base; nucleotides outside the gene matches: 2. The CDR3 sequence is 15 residues long. In germline, CDR1 is ENHRY, CDR2 SYGVKD. The authors built TCR beta libraries using iRepertoire HTBI primers and Arm-PCR of CDR3 regions. In TCRdb, the multiplex PCR reads were re-called with MiXCR into one record per CDR3 protein. The sample holds about 540,000 distinct CDR3 sequences, approximately 13% seen once. Sample time point: newly diagnosed GD, antithyroid drugs for less than 3 months. The TCR library was prepared using RNA isolated from PBMCs. This same sample was also part of a study on T cells in Graves' hyperthyroidism and ophthalmopathy.

The rearrangement uses TRBV10-3 and TRBJ2-2; TRBD1 aligns across 8 bases. The sample here was peripheral blood mononuclear cells (PBMCs), taken at new diagnosis, from a patient treated with antithyroid drugs. The TCR comes from a man between 25 and 39 years old with Graves disease. The CDR3, as DNA: TGTGCCATCAGTGGGGACAGGCGGAACACCGGGGAGCTGTTTTTT. It yields the protein CAISGDRRNTGELFF.